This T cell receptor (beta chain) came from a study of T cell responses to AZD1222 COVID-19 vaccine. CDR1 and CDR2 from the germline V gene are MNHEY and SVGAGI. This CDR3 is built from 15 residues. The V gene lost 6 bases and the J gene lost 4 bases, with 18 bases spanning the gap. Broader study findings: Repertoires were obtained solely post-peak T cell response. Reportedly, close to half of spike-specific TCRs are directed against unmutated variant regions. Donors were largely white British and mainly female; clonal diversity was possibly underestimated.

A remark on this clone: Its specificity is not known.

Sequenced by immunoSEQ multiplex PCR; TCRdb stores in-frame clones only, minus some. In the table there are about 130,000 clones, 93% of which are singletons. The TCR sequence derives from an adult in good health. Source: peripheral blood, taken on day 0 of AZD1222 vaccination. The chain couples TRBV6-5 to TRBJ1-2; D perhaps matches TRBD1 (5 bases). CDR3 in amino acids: CASRIETGQSYGYTF. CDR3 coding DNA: TGTGCCAGCAGGATTGAGACGGGGCAGTCCTATGGCTACACCTTC.